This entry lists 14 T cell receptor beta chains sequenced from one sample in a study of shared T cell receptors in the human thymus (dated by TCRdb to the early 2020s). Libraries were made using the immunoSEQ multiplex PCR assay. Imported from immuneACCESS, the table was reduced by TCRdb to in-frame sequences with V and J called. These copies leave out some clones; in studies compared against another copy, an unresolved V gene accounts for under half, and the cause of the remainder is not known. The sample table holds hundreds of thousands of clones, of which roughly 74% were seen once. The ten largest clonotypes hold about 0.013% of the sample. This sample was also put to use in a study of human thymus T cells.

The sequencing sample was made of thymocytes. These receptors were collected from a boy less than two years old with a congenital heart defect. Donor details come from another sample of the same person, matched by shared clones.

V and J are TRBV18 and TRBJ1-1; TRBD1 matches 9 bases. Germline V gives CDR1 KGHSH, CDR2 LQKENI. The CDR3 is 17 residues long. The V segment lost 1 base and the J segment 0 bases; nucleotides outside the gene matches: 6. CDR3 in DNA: TGTGCCAGCTCACCACGGACAGGGGTAAGCTTGAACACTGAAGCTTTCTTT. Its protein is CASSPRTGVSLNTEAFF.

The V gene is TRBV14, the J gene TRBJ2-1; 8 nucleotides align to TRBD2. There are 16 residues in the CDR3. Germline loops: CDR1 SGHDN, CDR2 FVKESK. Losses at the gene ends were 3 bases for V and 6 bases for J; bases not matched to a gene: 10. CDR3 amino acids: CASSHPREGFGNEQFF. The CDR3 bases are TGTGCCAGCAGCCATCCACGGGAGGGGTTCGGCAATGAGCAGTTCTTC.

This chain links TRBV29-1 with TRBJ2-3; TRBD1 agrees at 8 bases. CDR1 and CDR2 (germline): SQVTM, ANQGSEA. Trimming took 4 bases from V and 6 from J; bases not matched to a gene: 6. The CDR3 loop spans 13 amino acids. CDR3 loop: CSVARQGRDTQYF. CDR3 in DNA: TGCAGCGTTGCCCGACAGGGGCGGGATACGCAGTATTTT.

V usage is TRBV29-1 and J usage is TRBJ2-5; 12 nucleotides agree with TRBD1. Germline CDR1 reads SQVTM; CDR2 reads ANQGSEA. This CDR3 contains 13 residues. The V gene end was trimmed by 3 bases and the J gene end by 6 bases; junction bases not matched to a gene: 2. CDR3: CSVEGQGAKTQYF. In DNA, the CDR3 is TGCAGCGTTGAGGGACAGGGGGCGAAGACCCAGTACTTC.

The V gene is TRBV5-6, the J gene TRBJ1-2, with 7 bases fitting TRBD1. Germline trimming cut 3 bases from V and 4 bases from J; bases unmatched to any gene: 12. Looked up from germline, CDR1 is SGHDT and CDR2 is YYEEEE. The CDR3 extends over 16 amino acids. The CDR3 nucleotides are TGTGCCAGCAGCTCCTTCGACAGGGCAGAGGTCTATGGCTACACCTTC. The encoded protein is CASSSFDRAEVYGYTF.

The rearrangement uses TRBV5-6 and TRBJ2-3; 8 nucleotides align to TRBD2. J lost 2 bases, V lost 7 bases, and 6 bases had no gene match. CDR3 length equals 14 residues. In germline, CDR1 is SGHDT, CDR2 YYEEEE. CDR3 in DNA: TGTGCCAGCGCGACTAGCGACCACACAGATACGCAGTATTTT. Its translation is CASATSDHTDTQYF.

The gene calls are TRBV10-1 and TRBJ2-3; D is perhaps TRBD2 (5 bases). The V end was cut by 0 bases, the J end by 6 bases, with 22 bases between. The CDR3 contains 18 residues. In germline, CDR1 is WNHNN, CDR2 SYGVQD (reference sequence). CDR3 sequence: CASSESIRGLESGDTQYF. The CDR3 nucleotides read TGCGCCAGCAGTGAGTCGATCCGCGGGCTAGAGTCTGGGGATACGCAGTATTTT.

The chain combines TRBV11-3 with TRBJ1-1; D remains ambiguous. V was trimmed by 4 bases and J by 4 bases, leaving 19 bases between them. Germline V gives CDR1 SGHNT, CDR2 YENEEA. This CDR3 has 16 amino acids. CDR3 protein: CASSSTRPTPGTEAFF. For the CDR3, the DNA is TGTGCCAGCAGCTCCACGAGGCCCACCCCGGGCACTGAAGCTTTCTTT.

CDR3 protein: CAVLPTGGTYEQYF. For the CDR3, the DNA is TGTGCCGTCTTACCGACAGGGGGCACGTACGAGCAGTACTTC. The J gene is TRBJ2-7, the V gene TRBV10-3, with 10 bases fitting TRBD1. Trimming took 11 bases from V and 4 from J; bases not matched to a gene: 11. This CDR3 is built from 14 residues. Germline values: CDR1 ENHRY, CDR2 SYGVKD.

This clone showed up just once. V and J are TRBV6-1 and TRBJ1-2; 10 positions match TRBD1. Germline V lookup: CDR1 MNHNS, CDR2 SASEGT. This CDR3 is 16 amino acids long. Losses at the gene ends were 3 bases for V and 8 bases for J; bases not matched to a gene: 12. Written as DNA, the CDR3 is TGTGCCAGCAGTGATCTACGGGACAGGGGTTACAAAGGCTACACCTTC. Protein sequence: CASSDLRDRGYKGYTF.

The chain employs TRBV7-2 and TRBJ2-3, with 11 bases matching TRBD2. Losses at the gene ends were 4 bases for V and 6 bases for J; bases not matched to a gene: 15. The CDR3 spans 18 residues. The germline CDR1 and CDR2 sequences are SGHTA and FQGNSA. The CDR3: CASSSTFNLAGGHDTQYF. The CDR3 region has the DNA TGTGCCAGCAGCTCTACTTTTAACCTAGCGGGAGGCCACGATACGCAGTATTTT.

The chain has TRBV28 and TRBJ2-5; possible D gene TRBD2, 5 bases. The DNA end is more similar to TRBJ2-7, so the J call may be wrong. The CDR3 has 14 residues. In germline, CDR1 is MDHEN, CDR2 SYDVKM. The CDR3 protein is CASSKRMHPYEQYF. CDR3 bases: TGTGCCAGCTCGAAGCGGATGCACCCCTACGAGCAGTACTTC.

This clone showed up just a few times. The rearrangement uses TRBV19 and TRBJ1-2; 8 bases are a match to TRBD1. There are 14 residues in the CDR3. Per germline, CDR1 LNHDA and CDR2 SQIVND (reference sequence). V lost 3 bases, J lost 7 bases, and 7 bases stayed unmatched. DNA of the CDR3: TGTGCCAGTAGTATCCCAACCGGGACAGGTGGCTACACCTTC. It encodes CASSIPTGTGGYTF.

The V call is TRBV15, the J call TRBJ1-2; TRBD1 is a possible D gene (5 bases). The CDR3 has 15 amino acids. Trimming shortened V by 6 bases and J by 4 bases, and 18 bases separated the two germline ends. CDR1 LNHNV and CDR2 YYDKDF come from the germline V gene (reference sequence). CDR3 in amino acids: CATRPNSGKGYGYTF. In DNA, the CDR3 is TGTGCCACCAGACCCAACTCAGGGAAGGGCTATGGCTACACCTTC.